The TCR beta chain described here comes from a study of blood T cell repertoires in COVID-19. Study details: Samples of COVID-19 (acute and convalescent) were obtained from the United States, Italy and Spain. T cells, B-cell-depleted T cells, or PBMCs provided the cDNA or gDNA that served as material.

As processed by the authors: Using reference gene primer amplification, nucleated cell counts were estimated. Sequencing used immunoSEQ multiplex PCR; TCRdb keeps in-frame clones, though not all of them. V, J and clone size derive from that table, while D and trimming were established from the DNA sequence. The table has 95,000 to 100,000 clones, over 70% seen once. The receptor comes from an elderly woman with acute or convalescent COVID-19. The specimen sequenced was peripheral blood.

CDR3 sequence reads: CASSLGQGNTEAFF. The CDR3 DNA reads TGTGCCAGCAGCTTAGGCCAGGGGAACACTGAAGCTTTCTTT. The J gene is TRBJ1-1, the V gene TRBV11-2; the D gene is possibly TRBD1 (5 bases). V lost 1 base and J 1 base, leaving 7 bases between the germline ends. The CDR3 has 14 residues. Germline V gives CDR1 SGHAT, CDR2 FQNNGV.